This T cell receptor (beta chain) was profiled in a study of CD8 T cells in ankylosing spondylitis. A single record per CDR3 protein comes from TCRdb applying MiXCR to the 5' RACE reads. The data hold roughly 240,000 distinct CDR3 sequences, with more than 25% observed a single time. V lost 0 bases and J lost 3, with 13 bases in between. Germline-derived CDR1 and CDR2 are SGHKS and YYEKEE (reference sequence). The CDR3 sequence is 15 residues long. The sequence derives from a male donor with ankylosing spondylitis or in good health (not recorded which). Specimen: blood, either unsorted or a sorted T cell fraction (not recorded which). This sequence joins TRBV5-5 and TRBJ2-7; possibly TRBD2 for D (5 bases). Written as DNA, the CDR3 is TGTGCCAGCAGCTTGGTCCTCGGGATGATCTACGAGCAGTACTTC. Translated, it gives CASSLVLGMIYEQYF.